A selection of T cell receptor beta chains follows, all from one sample in a study of blood T cell repertoires in COVID-19. Clones were read by immunoSEQ multiplex PCR, and TCRdb kept only the in-frame ones, dropping some. The table lists approximately 330,000 clones, just under 90% of them singletons. Sample: PBMCs or T cells enriched from blood (not recorded which). The receptors originated from a woman aged 25 to 39 who had recovered from COVID-19. Each CDR3 is given with its conserved first and last residue. A D gene is named only where the DNA matches it firmly. Where a row states a size, it is once, few, many or the class of an expanded clone; other rows omit it.

cdr3_nt: TGTGCCAGCAGCGTTGGGACAGGGGCTCGCTACGAGCAGTACTTC; cdr3_aa: CASSVGTGARYEQYF; v_call: TRBV9; d_call: TRBD1; clone_size: NA; j_call: TRBJ2-7
cdr3_nt: TGTGCCAGCAGTTACTTGACAGGGAACCACGAGCAGTACTTC; cdr3_aa: CASSYLTGNHEQYF; v_call: TRBV6-5; d_call: TRBD1; clone_size: NA; j_call: TRBJ2-7
cdr3_nt: TGTGCCATCAGTGCAGGGGCGGGCACTGAAGCTTTCTTT; cdr3_aa: CAISAGAGTEAFF; v_call: TRBV10-3; d_call: NA; clone_size: NA; j_call: TRBJ1-1
cdr3_nt: TGTGCCACCAGCATACGGAACTATGAAGGCTACACCTTC; cdr3_aa: CATSIRNYEGYTF; v_call: TRBV15; d_call: NA; clone_size: once; j_call: TRBJ1-2
cdr3_nt: TGTGCCAGCAGTTTTTGGGACAGGCCAACCTACGAGCAGTACTTC; cdr3_aa: CASSFWDRPTYEQYF; v_call: TRBV27; d_call: TRBD1; clone_size: NA; j_call: TRBJ2-7
cdr3_nt: TGTGCCAGCAGCCGCGGCACCAACACCGGGGAGCTGTTTTTT; cdr3_aa: CASSRGTNTGELFF; v_call: TRBV7-2; d_call: NA; clone_size: once; j_call: TRBJ2-2
cdr3_nt: TGCGCCAGCAGCAGTAGACTAGCGGTACAAGAGACCCAGTACTTC; cdr3_aa: CASSSRLAVQETQYF; v_call: TRBV5-1; d_call: TRBD2; clone_size: NA; j_call: TRBJ2-5
cdr3_nt: TGTGCCAGCAGCCTAGGGGACTACGAGCAGTACTTC; cdr3_aa: CASSLGDYEQYF; v_call: TRBV14; d_call: NA; clone_size: NA; j_call: TRBJ2-7
cdr3_nt: TGTGCCAGTAGTGCGACCTTGACTAGCGGGGCGAACACCGGGGAGCTGTTTTTT; cdr3_aa: CASSATLTSGANTGELFF; v_call: TRBV19; d_call: TRBD2; clone_size: NA; j_call: TRBJ2-2
cdr3_nt: TGTGCCAGCAGACTAGACACGAACACCGGGGAGCTGTTTTTT; cdr3_aa: CASRLDTNTGELFF; v_call: TRBV27; d_call: NA; clone_size: NA; j_call: TRBJ2-2
cdr3_nt: TGTGCCAGCAGCCATCCAATCGGGACAGGGTCACAGAACACTGAAGCTTTCTTT; cdr3_aa: CASSHPIGTGSQNTEAFF; v_call: TRBV4-2; d_call: TRBD1; clone_size: once; j_call: TRBJ1-1
cdr3_nt: TGTGCCAGCAGCTTATACGGGGGAACAACTAATGAAAAACTGTTTTTT; cdr3_aa: CASSLYGGTTNEKLFF; v_call: TRBV7-2; d_call: NA; clone_size: few; j_call: TRBJ1-4
cdr3_nt: TGTGCCAGCAAGAATAGCGGGATGTACGAGCAGTACTTC; cdr3_aa: CASKNSGMYEQYF; v_call: TRBV6-5; d_call: TRBD2; clone_size: NA; j_call: TRBJ2-7
cdr3_nt: TGTGCCAGCAGTGAAGAGCCCTTACTTCGACTAGCGGGTTACAATGAGCAGTTCTTC; cdr3_aa: CASSEEPLLRLAGYNEQFF; v_call: TRBV6-1; d_call: TRBD2; clone_size: NA; j_call: TRBJ2-1
cdr3_nt: TGTGCCAGCAGCCCCACAGGGAACCGAAATGAAGCTTTCTTT; cdr3_aa: CASSPTGNRNEAFF; v_call: TRBV7-3; d_call: NA; clone_size: NA; j_call: TRBJ1-1
cdr3_nt: TGTGCCAGCAGTTCCGGGACTGACTATGGCTACACCTTC; cdr3_aa: CASSSGTDYGYTF; v_call: TRBV12-3/TRBV12-4; d_call: NA; clone_size: NA; j_call: TRBJ1-2
cdr3_nt: TGTGCCAGCAGCCGCGCTTCAGGGGGTGAGCAGTACTTC; cdr3_aa: CASSRASGGEQYF; v_call: TRBV5-6; d_call: TRBD1; clone_size: NA; j_call: TRBJ2-7
cdr3_nt: TGTGCCACCCTGGGACAAATATACGAGCAGTACTTC; cdr3_aa: CATLGQIYEQYF; v_call: TRBV2; d_call: NA; clone_size: NA; j_call: TRBJ2-7
cdr3_nt: TGTGCCAGCAGCTTACAGCCAGGGGACCTCTACGAGCAGTACTTC; cdr3_aa: CASSLQPGDLYEQYF; v_call: TRBV7-2; d_call: NA; clone_size: few; j_call: TRBJ2-7
cdr3_nt: TGTGCCATCAGTGAGTCCCACAGGGCTGACACCGGGGAGCTGTTTTTT; cdr3_aa: CAISESHRADTGELFF; v_call: TRBV10-3; d_call: NA; clone_size: NA; j_call: TRBJ2-2
cdr3_nt: TGCGCCAGCAGCCAAGATTGGTTCGGACAGGCGAACACTGAAGCTTTCTTT; cdr3_aa: CASSQDWFGQANTEAFF; v_call: TRBV4-3; d_call: TRBD1; clone_size: NA; j_call: TRBJ1-1
cdr3_nt: TGTGCCAGCAGGTCCGGGGCAGATACGCAGTATTTT; cdr3_aa: CASRSGADTQYF; v_call: TRBV6-5; d_call: NA; clone_size: NA; j_call: TRBJ2-3
cdr3_nt: TGTGCTAGTGGGCTAGCGATAATCGGCAGTCATAACTATGGCTACACCTTC; cdr3_aa: CASGLAIIGSHNYGYTF; v_call: TRBV12-5; d_call: NA; clone_size: NA; j_call: TRBJ1-2